This TCR beta chain appears in the sequencing data of a study of blood T cell repertoires in COVID-19. Under the authors' procedure: For nucleated cells, counts were estimated from reference gene primer amplification. The method was immunoSEQ multiplex PCR; TCRdb's version includes in-frame clones alone and lacks a portion of them. D and trimming come from the DNA, and the V and J calls and clone size come from that table. The sample consists of under 100,000 clones, approximately 80% of them appearing once. The V gene's germline CDR1 is MNHEY and CDR2 SVGAGI. V trimming: 2 bases; J trimming: 10 bases; junction bases outside the gene matches: 6. This CDR3 has 15 amino acids.

This receptor was identified in a human donor in a cohort sampled during active COVID-19. The chain has TRBV6-5 and TRBJ1-6, with 9 bases that match TRBD1. Sequenced: peripheral blood. This CDR3 reads CASSYEDRGGSPLHF. DNA for the CDR3: TGTGCCAGCAGTTACGAGGACAGGGGTGGATCACCCCTCCACTTT.